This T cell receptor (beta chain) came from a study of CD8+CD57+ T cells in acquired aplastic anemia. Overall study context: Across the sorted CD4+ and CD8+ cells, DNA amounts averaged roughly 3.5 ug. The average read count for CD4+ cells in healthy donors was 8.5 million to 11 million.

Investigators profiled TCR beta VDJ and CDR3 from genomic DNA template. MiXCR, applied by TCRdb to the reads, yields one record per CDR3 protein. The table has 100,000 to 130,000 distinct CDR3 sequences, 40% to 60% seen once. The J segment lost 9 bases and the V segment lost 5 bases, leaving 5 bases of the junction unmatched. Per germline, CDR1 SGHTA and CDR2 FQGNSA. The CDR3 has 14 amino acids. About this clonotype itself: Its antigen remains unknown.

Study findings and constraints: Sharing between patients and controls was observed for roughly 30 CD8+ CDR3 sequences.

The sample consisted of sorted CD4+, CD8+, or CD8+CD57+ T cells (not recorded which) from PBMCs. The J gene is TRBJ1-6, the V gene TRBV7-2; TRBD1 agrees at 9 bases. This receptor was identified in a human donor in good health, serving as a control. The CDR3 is CASSRDRAGSPLHF. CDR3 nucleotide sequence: TGTGCCAGCAGCCGGGACAGGGCAGGTTCACCCCTCCACTTT.